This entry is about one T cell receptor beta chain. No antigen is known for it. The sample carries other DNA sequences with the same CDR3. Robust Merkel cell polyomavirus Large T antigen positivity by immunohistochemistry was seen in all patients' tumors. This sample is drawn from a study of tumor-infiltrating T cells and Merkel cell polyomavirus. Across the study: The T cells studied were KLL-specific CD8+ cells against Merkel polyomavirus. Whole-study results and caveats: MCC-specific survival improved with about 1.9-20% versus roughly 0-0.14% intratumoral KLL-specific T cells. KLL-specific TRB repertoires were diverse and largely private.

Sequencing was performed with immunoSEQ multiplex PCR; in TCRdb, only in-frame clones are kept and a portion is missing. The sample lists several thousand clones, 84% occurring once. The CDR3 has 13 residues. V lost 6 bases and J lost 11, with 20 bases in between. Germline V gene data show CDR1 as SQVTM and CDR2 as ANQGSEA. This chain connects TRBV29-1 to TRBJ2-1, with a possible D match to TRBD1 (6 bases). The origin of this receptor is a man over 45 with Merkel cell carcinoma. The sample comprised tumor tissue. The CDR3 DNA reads TGCAGCGTCGAAACCCCGGGACACCCGAAGCAGTTCTTC. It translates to CSVETPGHPKQFF.